The sequence of this T cell receptor beta chain was determined in a study of shared clonotypes between healthy human individuals. Study overall: Those who served as donors were a couple of women and a few men between the ages of 18 and 49.

Worth noting for this clone: What it binds is unknown.

V was cut by 1 base and J by 6 bases, with 13 bases left in between. CDR1 is SGHTA, CDR2 FQGNSA, per germline. CDR3 length: 15 residues. Study-wide points: Clonotypes that were shared across a handful of donors made up 4% to 6% of naive CD4 clonotypes. The study found lower generation probabilities in non-shared clonotypes than in those shared by all four donors. Sampling used blood alone; tissue repertoires probably differ.

The data were produced by immunoSEQ multiplex PCR, yet TCRdb's version contains in-frame clones alone and is incomplete. The profile shows roughly 1.4 million clones, roughly 98.5% of them singletons. The sample comprised naive CD4+ T cells sorted from blood. Subset given: CD45RA+ positively selected. This clonotype originated in a man aged 25-45 years in good health. The genes are TRBV7-2 and TRBJ1-5; D unresolved. CDR3 sequence reads: CASSLVTRGSQPQHF. The CDR3 nucleotides read TGTGCCAGCAGCTTAGTGACTCGGGGTTCTCAGCCCCAGCATTTT.